The 21 T cell receptor beta chains presented below share a single source sample, sequenced in a study of beta chain features in type 1 diabetes. What was sequenced were expressed TCRB transcripts, since all of the isolated RNA had been reverse transcribed. Assay used: immunoSEQ multiplex PCR; TCRdb lists only in-frame clones, some missing. Of about 40,000 clones listed, around 45% are singletons. Sequenced: central memory CD4+ T cells from blood. Receptors were obtained from a woman between 18 and 30 years old in good health.

The chain couples TRBV19 to TRBJ2-5, with a weak D call TRBD2 (5 bases). This CDR3 contains 13 residues. Between the trimmed V and J ends, which lost 6 bases and 4 bases, there was a span of 12 bases. The germline gives CDR1 LNHDA, CDR2 SQIVND (reference sequence). CDR3 DNA: TGTGCCAGTAGAGCGAGGGTCGGAGAGACCCAGTACTTC. Residues: CASRARVGETQYF.

This chain connects TRBV6-1 to TRBJ2-1; a weak D match, TRBD2 (5 bases). Germline values: CDR1 MNHNS, CDR2 SASEGT. Trimming left V 0 bases short and J 10 bases short, with 10 bases between. The CDR3 contains 13 residues. DNA for the CDR3: TGTGCCAGCAGTGAAGCGTCACGGGGAGAGCAGTTCTTC. Protein sequence: CASSEASRGEQFF.

This chain joins TRBV7-9 and TRBJ2-1; D remains ambiguous. Trimming took 5 bases from V and 4 from J, leaving 9 bases between them. The CDR3 has 13 amino acids. Germline-derived CDR1 and CDR2 are SEHNR and FQNEAQ (reference sequence). The CDR3 is CASSPRTYNEQFF. CDR3 DNA sequence: TGTGCCAGCAGCCCGCGAACTTACAATGAGCAGTTCTTC.

V usage is TRBV2 and J usage is TRBJ2-1; 7 nucleotides align to TRBD2. Germline loops: CDR1 SNHLY, CDR2 FYNNEI. The CDR3 loop spans 17 amino acids. After removal of 2 bases from V and 6 bases from J, the junction contained 13 bases not matched to a gene. The CDR3 reads CASSENPGGTIPNEQFF. The CDR3 nucleotides read TGTGCCAGCAGTGAAAATCCGGGCGGGACTATTCCCAATGAGCAGTTCTTC.

V usage is TRBV6-1 and J usage is TRBJ2-2, with 13 bases aligning to TRBD2. V trimming: 8 bases; J trimming: 1 base; junction bases outside the gene matches: 1. Germline V gene sequence: CDR1 MNHNS, CDR2 SASEGT. The CDR3 is made up of 15 amino acids. The CDR3 sequence: CASRTSGRNTGELFF. The CDR3 coding sequence is TGTGCCAGCCGGACTAGCGGGAGGAACACCGGGGAGCTGTTTTTT.

This clone has a handful of counts. The genes are TRBV5-1 and TRBJ1-1, with 7 positions matching TRBD1. Germline V gives CDR1 SGHRS, CDR2 YFSETQ. There are 13 residues in the CDR3. Trimming cost V 5 bases and J 5 bases; bases outside gene matches: 6. In DNA form, the CDR3 reads TGCGCCAGCAGTATGAAGGGGGCGACTGAAGCTTTCTTT. It translates to CASSMKGATEAFF.

The genes are TRBV5-1 and TRBJ2-5; weak D call: TRBD1 (6 bases). CDR3 length equals 13 residues. Germline CDR1 SGHRS, CDR2 YFSETQ. Trimming took off 4 bases at V and 2 bases at J, with 9 bases between the two ends. The CDR3 here is CASSPGQQETQYF. Here the CDR3 DNA reads TGCGCCAGCAGCCCCGGACAGCAAGAGACCCAGTACTTC.

This clone was counted only a few times. V is TRBV7-2 and J is TRBJ2-7; a weak D match, TRBD2 (6 bases). The CDR3 is 15 amino acids. The germline V gene encodes CDR1 SGHTA and CDR2 FQGNSA. Deletions cut 5 bases from V and 6 bases from J, with 20 bases between. CDR3 nucleotides: TGTGCCAGCAGCCCCTATGGGCTAGTGGGGGGCGAGCAGTACTTC. As protein: CASSPYGLVGGEQYF.

J is TRBJ2-7 and V is TRBV4-1, with D maybe TRBD2 (5 bases). In germline, CDR1 is MGHRA, CDR2 YSYEKL. The germline V and J ends were trimmed by 0 bases and 7 bases, with 19 bases remaining between them. The CDR3 runs 16 residues. The DNA for the CDR3 is TGCGCCAGCAGCCAAGATCTGGCAGCGGAACTACGGGAGCAGTACTTC. Translating it yields CASSQDLAAELREQYF.

The rearrangement links TRBV11-3 to TRBJ2-6; 7 bases are shared with TRBD2. CDR1 is SGHNT, CDR2 YENEEA, per germline. J was trimmed by 1 base and V by 5 bases; bases with no gene match: 5. The CDR3 spans 16 residues. The CDR3 is CASSLTGGSGANVLTF. The CDR3 DNA is TGTGCCAGCAGCCTCACCGGGGGGTCTGGGGCCAACGTCCTGACTTTC.

The chain has TRBV2 and TRBJ2-7, with 7 bases lining up with TRBD2. CDR3 length: 15 residues. Germline CDR1 reads SNHLY; CDR2 reads FYNNEI. Unmatched junction bases numbered 10, after V lost 3 bases and J lost 5 bases. As DNA, the CDR3 is TGTGCCAGCAGTGACCCTGGCGGGAGTCTCCACGAGCAGTACTTC. Amino acids: CASSDPGGSLHEQYF.

This chain links TRBV7-6 with TRBJ2-3; 9 positions agree with TRBD2. V lost 4 bases and J lost 2; bases outside the gene matches: 10. Germline CDR1 reads SGHVS; CDR2 reads FNYEAQ. This CDR3 region has 17 residues. The CDR3 loop is CASSSGWASGTTDTQYF. The CDR3 DNA reads as TGTGCCAGCAGCTCGGGGTGGGCTAGCGGGACCACAGATACGCAGTATTTT.

The J gene is TRBJ1-2, the V gene TRBV27, with no clear D. CDR3 length equals 14 residues. The germline CDR1 and CDR2 sequences are MNHEY and SMNVEV (reference sequence). V was shortened by 1 base and J by 5 bases, with 11 bases between the two germline ends. This chain's CDR3 is CASSLFWGDYGYTF. The CDR3 DNA sequence: TGTGCCAGCAGTTTATTTTGGGGAGATTATGGCTACACCTTC.

A note on this clone: The sample carries other DNA sequences with the same CDR3. The chain couples TRBV6-5 to TRBJ2-1; D unresolved. Looked up from germline, CDR1 is MNHEY and CDR2 is SVGAGI. V lost 2 bases and J 2 bases, leaving 10 bases between the germline ends. There are 15 residues in the CDR3. CDR3 amino acids: CASSYGGVAYNEQFF. The CDR3 bases are TGTGCCAGCAGTTACGGCGGTGTCGCCTACAATGAGCAGTTCTTC.

In its sample, this clone was seen a few times. The chain uses TRBV9 and TRBJ2-7; D remains ambiguous. V was cut by 0 bases and J by 2 bases, with 6 bases left in between. CDR1 and CDR2 (germline): SGDLS, YYNGEE. This CDR3 is built from 13 residues. CDR3 residues: CASSVDTTYEQYF. The CDR3, as DNA: TGTGCCAGCAGCGTAGACACAACCTACGAGCAGTACTTC.

The chain joins TRBV30 to TRBJ1-1; D not certain. CDR1 is GTSNPN, CDR2 SVGIG, per germline (reference sequence). The CDR3 consists of 12 residues. V was pared by 2 bases and J by 1 base, with 5 bases between. CDR3 sequence reads: CAWSLSNTEAFF. The CDR3 DNA reads as TGTGCCTGGAGTCTCTCGAACACTGAAGCTTTCTTT.

This clone showed up just a few times. The CDR3, as DNA: TGCGCCAGCAGCTTGTCAGGCCGGAACACCGGGGAGCTGTTTTTT. Translation gives CASSLSGRNTGELFF. This rearrangement joins TRBV5-1 to TRBJ2-2; D gene uncertain. The germline V and J ends were trimmed by 1 base and 1 base, with 8 bases remaining between them. CDR1 SGHRS and CDR2 YFSETQ come from the germline V gene. The CDR3 length is 15 residues.

The chain carries TRBV15 and TRBJ2-3; 7 bases are shared with TRBD1. This CDR3 has 19 amino acids. Unmatched junction bases numbered 21, after V lost 5 bases and J lost 4 bases. Germline lookup yields CDR1 LNHNV and CDR2 YYDKDF (reference sequence). In DNA, the CDR3 is TGTGCCACCAGCCACTACCCCATGAAGGGGGCCGATAGCGCAGATACGCAGTATTTT. Amino acids: CATSHYPMKGADSADTQYF.

This chain connects TRBV6-5 to TRBJ2-7; D unclear. Looked up from germline, CDR1 is MNHEY and CDR2 is SVGAGI. Trimming pared 9 bases from V and 1 base from J, leaving 13 bases between. The CDR3 spans 13 residues. The CDR3 loop reads CASSYSSSYEQYF. As DNA, the CDR3 is TGTGCCAGTTCTTACTCCTCTTCCTACGAGCAGTACTTC.

The chain is built from TRBV30 and TRBJ1-2, with D maybe TRBD1 (6 bases). V was trimmed by 7 bases and J by 3 bases, leaving 18 bases between them. Germline lookup yields CDR1 GTSNPN and CDR2 SVGIG (reference sequence). The CDR3 is 14 residues long. In DNA, the CDR3 is TGTGCCTATGGGGGCCAGGGAGGGGACTATGGCTACACCTTC. Translated: CAYGGQGGDYGYTF.

The gene calls are TRBV18 and TRBJ1-2, with a possible D match to TRBD1 (6 bases). Trimming took 8 bases from V and 0 from J, leaving 28 bases between them. Germline V lookup: CDR1 KGHSH, CDR2 LQKENI. The length of the CDR3 is 19 residues. CDR3 region: CASAPRLRSQGLANYGYTF. The CDR3 DNA sequence: TGTGCCAGCGCGCCCCGCCTTCGGTCCCAGGGGTTAGCTAACTATGGCTACACCTTC.